This is a list of T cell receptor beta chains from one sample in a study of control samples from healthy donors and cancer patients. Sequenced by immunoSEQ multiplex PCR; TCRdb stores in-frame clones only, minus some. The repertoire consists of some 150,000 clones, with about 89% occurring once and the leading ten covering over 4.5%. Sequenced: blood. The receptor set was obtained from a man in his thirties or forties in good health. The CDR3 runs from the conserved cysteine through the conserved F or W. D genes are given only for firm matches. Clone size appears in some rows only: once, few, many, or a class for an expanded clone.

>TRBD1|TRBV3-1/TRBV3-2|.|TRBJ1-1
CASSYRGRTEAFF
TGTGCCAGCAGCTACAGGGGACGGACTGAAGCTTTCTTT
>TRBD1|TRBV18|.|TRBJ2-7
CASSPPDRVEEQYF
TGTGCCAGCTCACCCCCGGACAGGGTGGAAGAGCAGTACTTC
>TRBD2|TRBV2|.|TRBJ2-3
CASSLAGPERTDTQYF
TGTGCCAGCAGTCTAGCGGGGCCCGAGCGCACAGATACGCAGTATTTT
>.|TRBV7-8|.|TRBJ2-4
CASSLGAGPGYF
TGTGCCAGCAGCTTAGGCGCAGGGCCGGGGTACTTC
>.|TRBV5-8|.|TRBJ1-1
CASSLFQAMNTEAFF
TGTGCCAGCAGCTTGTTCCAGGCAATGAACACTGAAGCTTTCTTT
>TRBD1|TRBV9|.|TRBJ1-5
CASSVGQGNQPQHF
TGTGCCAGCAGCGTGGGACAGGGCAATCAGCCCCAGCATTTT
>.|TRBV15|.|TRBJ1-4
CATSPYRAEKLFF
TGTGCCACCAGCCCCTATCGGGCCGAAAAACTGTTTTTT
>.|TRBV19|.|TRBJ1-5
CASSITSGNQPQHF
TGTGCCAGTAGTATAACTTCAGGGAATCAGCCCCAGCATTTT
>.|TRBV9|.|TRBJ1-2
CASSSITANYGYTF
TGTGCCAGCAGCTCAATAACGGCTAACTATGGCTACACCTTC
>TRBD2|TRBV6-6|.|TRBJ2-5
CASSLSGSQETQYF
TGTGCCAGCAGTTTAAGCGGGAGTCAAGAGACCCAGTACTTC
>.|TRBV19|.|TRBJ2-2
CASSTYGQNTGELFF
TGTGCCAGTAGTACATATGGACAGAACACCGGGGAGCTGTTTTTT
>.|TRBV15|.|TRBJ2-1
CATSRGSRYNEQFF
TGTGCCACCAGCAGAGGGAGCCGCTACAATGAGCAGTTCTTC
>TRBD2|TRBV11-3|.|TRBJ2-1
CASSLEGGTYNEQFF
TGTGCCAGCAGCTTAGAGGGGGGGACCTACAATGAGCAGTTCTTC
>TRBD2|TRBV2|few|TRBJ2-5
CASSPTSGGPGTQYF
TGTGCCAGCAGTCCCACTAGCGGGGGCCCTGGGACCCAGTACTTC
>TRBD2|TRBV11-1|few|TRBJ2-7
CASSFRGGTYEQYF
TGTGCCAGCAGCTTTCGGGGGGGGACCTACGAGCAGTACTTC
>.|TRBV7-9|.|TRBJ2-2
CASRFRDMNTGELFF
TGTGCCAGCAGGTTCAGGGACATGAACACCGGGGAGCTGTTTTTT
>.|TRBV19|once|TRBJ1-3
CATGTSGNTIYF
TGTGCCACCGGGACCTCTGGAAACACCATATATTTT
>.|TRBV7-8|once|TRBJ1-2
CASSLVGGYTF
TGTGCCAGCAGCTTAGTCGGGGGCTACACCTTC
>.|TRBV24-1|.|TRBJ2-7
CATSDSGIYEQYF
TGTGCCACCAGTGATTCAGGGATATACGAGCAGTACTTC
>TRBD2|TRBV28|.|TRBJ2-1
CASRTTSGPTFSYNEQFF
TGTGCCAGCCGAACGACTAGCGGGCCAACCTTTTCCTACAATGAGCAGTTCTTC
>.|TRBV12-3/TRBV12-4|.|TRBJ2-5
CASSFGEETQYF
TGTGCCAGCAGTTTTGGGGAAGAGACCCAGTACTTC
>.|TRBV4-3|.|TRBJ2-5
CASSQDPARAQETQYF
TGCGCCAGCAGCCAAGATCCGGCCAGGGCCCAAGAGACCCAGTACTTC
>.|TRBV6-4|.|TRBJ2-3
CASSDTSYTTDTQYF
TGTGCCAGCAGTGACACAAGCTACACCACAGATACGCAGTATTTT
>.|TRBV5-8|.|TRBJ1-2
CASSQGWAGYTF
TGTGCCAGCAGCCAGGGGTGGGCTGGCTACACCTTC
>TRBD2|TRBV19|.|TRBJ2-2
CASSLRTSGREGGELFF
TGTGCCAGTAGTCTTAGGACTAGCGGGAGAGAAGGCGGGGAGCTGTTTTTT
>.|TRBV23-1|.|TRBJ2-7
CASSQRRLNYEQYF
TGCGCCAGCAGTCAACGGAGACTGAACTACGAGCAGTACTTC